A single sample is the source of the 14 T cell receptor beta chains below, sequenced in a study of cytomegalovirus exposure and HLA in healthy donors (dated by TCRdb to about 2017). The library came from the immunoSEQ multiplex PCR assay. The multiplex PCR relied on a mix of 60 forward primers for TCR Vbeta segments and 13 reverse primers for TCR Jbeta segments. The source is immuneACCESS, and TCRdb retained only in-frame sequences with V and J called. Part of the clones is not carried over; for the studies checked, unresolved V genes explain less than half of this, and the remainder is unexplained. The sample profile shows approximately 75,000 clones; 65% to 70% of them were found once. The top ten clones comprise about 20% of the sample. Sequenced: PBMCs. The receptors shown here come from a man aged 35 to 55 in good health and CMV-seropositive.

This sequence joins TRBV4-2 and TRBJ2-5; 8 bases align to TRBD2. The length of the CDR3 is 17 residues. In germline, CDR1 is LGHNA, CDR2 YNFKEQ. J lost 0 bases, V lost 0 bases, and 6 bases had no gene match. The CDR3 reads CASSQEGGGNYQETQYF. The DNA for the CDR3 is TGTGCCAGCAGCCAAGAAGGCGGGGGGAACTACCAAGAGACCCAGTACTTC.

This CDR3 reads CATSSFNTEAFF. The CDR3 DNA sequence: TGTGCCACCAGCAGCTTTAACACTGAAGCTTTCTTT. The chain is built from TRBV15 and TRBJ1-1; D gene uncertain. Germline CDR1 reads LNHNV; CDR2 reads YYDKDF (reference sequence). The V and J ends lost 3 bases and 2 bases respectively, with 4 bases between them. CDR3 length: 12 amino acids.

This chain uses TRBV7-9 with TRBJ1-5; TRBD1 matches 9 bases. This CDR3 has 17 residues. The J segment lost 9 bases and the V segment lost 4 bases, leaving 16 bases of the junction unmatched. Germline V gives CDR1 SEHNR, CDR2 FQNEAQ (reference sequence). CDR3 region: CASSYSGLGQGVVPQHF. Here the CDR3 DNA reads TGTGCCAGCAGCTACTCGGGGCTGGGACAGGGTGTAGTGCCCCAGCATTTT.

V usage is TRBV6-1 and J usage is TRBJ2-5; 7 nucleotides agree with TRBD2. V was pared by 2 bases and J by 2 bases, with 8 bases of the junction left unmatched. The germline CDR1 and CDR2 sequences are MNHNS and SASEGT. The CDR3 spans 16 residues. Here the CDR3 reads CASSEPRASGQETQYF. DNA of the CDR3: TGTGCCAGCAGTGAACCGAGGGCTAGCGGACAAGAGACCCAGTACTTC.

The CDR3 region is CASSLSGGQPQHF. The DNA for the CDR3 is TGTGCCAGCAGTTTATCAGGGGGCCAGCCCCAGCATTTT. The chain joins TRBV28 to TRBJ1-5; TRBD1 matches at 8 bases. The J segment lost 7 bases and the V segment lost 1 base, leaving 0 bases of the junction unmatched. Germline V gene lookup returns CDR1 MDHEN and CDR2 SYDVKM. The CDR3 contains 13 residues. The complete variable domain, with remaining parts taken from reference TRBV28 and TRBJ1-5, reads DVKVTQSSRYLVKRTGEKVFLECVQDMDHENMFWYRQDPGLGLRLIYFSYDVKMKEKGDIPEGYSVSREKKERFSLILESASTNQTSMYLCASSLSGGQPQHFGDGTRLSIL.

This chain links TRBV27 with TRBJ1-2, with 9 bases fitting TRBD1. After removal of 6 bases from V and 4 bases from J, the junction contained 6 bases not matched to a gene. CDR3 size: 14 residues. Germline CDR1 MNHEY, CDR2 SMNVEV (reference sequence). The CDR3 DNA follows: TGTGCCAGCAGCCCGGGACAGGGTATCTATGGCTACACCTTC. This translates into CASSPGQGIYGYTF.

Notes on this clone: A read error may account for a junction end that differs from germline. The chain employs TRBV6-1 and TRBJ2-3; possible D gene TRBD2, 5 bases. This CDR3 contains 13 residues. The germline V gene encodes CDR1 MNHNS and CDR2 SASEGT. The CDR3 is CASSDSLSERLDF. DNA of the CDR3: TGTGCCAGCAGTGACTCTTTATCAGAGCGGTTGGATTTT.

The chain uses TRBV9 and TRBJ2-3; TRBD2 is a possible D gene (5 bases). The germline gives CDR1 SGDLS, CDR2 YYNGEE. V gave up 1 base and J gave up 3 bases, with 18 bases separating them. The CDR3 is made up of 17 amino acids. This chain's CDR3 is CASSVSREGAGTDTQYF. DNA for the CDR3: TGTGCCAGCAGCGTAAGTCGAGAGGGAGCTGGTACAGATACGCAGTATTTT.

The chain employs TRBV19 and TRBJ2-5; maybe TRBD2 (7 bases). The CDR3 is 13 amino acids. V was pared by 6 bases and J by 5 bases, with 13 bases between. In germline, CDR1 is LNHDA, CDR2 SQIVND (reference sequence). The CDR3 is CASSNREGETQYF. The CDR3 DNA reads as TGTGCCAGTAGCAACAGGGAGGGGGAGACCCAGTACTTC.

V gene TRBV7-9 combines with J gene TRBJ2-1; 8 bases align to TRBD1. CDR1 SEHNR and CDR2 FQNEAQ come from the germline V gene (reference sequence). The length of the CDR3 is 15 residues. J was trimmed by 6 bases and V by 5 bases; bases with no gene match: 9. CDR3 region: CASSITAGTGNEQFF. The CDR3 region has the DNA TGTGCCAGCAGCATAACAGCCGGGACAGGCAATGAGCAGTTCTTC.

This clone was observed a handful of times. The J gene is TRBJ1-4, the V gene TRBV19, with 9 bases aligning to TRBD1. The V gene end was trimmed by 8 bases and the J gene end by 7 bases; junction bases not matched to a gene: 11. In germline, CDR1 is LNHDA, CDR2 SQIVND (reference sequence). The CDR3 has 15 residues. The CDR3 here is CASGDPGQGSEKLFF. In DNA form, the CDR3 reads TGTGCCAGTGGGGACCCGGGACAGGGCAGTGAAAAACTGTTTTTT.

J is TRBJ2-7 and V is TRBV7-8; a possible D gene is TRBD2 (6 bases). This CDR3 region has 15 residues. Deletions cut 5 bases from V and 2 bases from J, with 16 bases between. Germline V gives CDR1 SGHVS, CDR2 FQNEAQ. The CDR3 DNA sequence: TGTGCCAGCAGCCCACTGGGCAGGGAGGCCTACGAGCAGTACTTC. Its protein product is CASSPLGREAYEQYF.

The V call is TRBV2, the J call TRBJ1-1; D gene uncertain. Trimming shortened V by 2 bases and J by 2 bases, and 12 bases separated the two germline ends. The CDR3 is 15 amino acids. CDR1 is SNHLY and CDR2 is FYNNEI in the germline V gene. The chain's CDR3 is CASSEYAGVNTEAFF. The CDR3 DNA reads TGTGCCAGCAGTGAATATGCCGGGGTTAACACTGAAGCTTTCTTT. Full variable domain (missing parts from reference TRBV2 and TRBJ1-1): EPEVTQTPSHQVTQMGQEVILRCVPISNHLYFYWYRQILGQKVEFLVSFYNNEISEKSEIFDDQFSVERPDGSNFTLKIRSTKLEDSAMYFCASSEYAGVNTEAFFGQGTRLTVV.

The chain uses TRBV5-1 and TRBJ1-2; D might be TRBD1 (5 bases). The CDR3 is made up of 15 amino acids. V was clipped by 3 bases and J by 0 bases, with 12 bases between them. Per germline, CDR1 SGHRS and CDR2 YFSETQ. Here the CDR3 DNA reads TGCGCCAGCAGCTGGGAGGGGCGCTCTAACTATGGCTACACCTTC. Protein sequence: CASSWEGRSNYGYTF. The variable domain in full, with the rest retrieved from reference TRBV5-1 and TRBJ1-2, is KAGVTQTPRYLIKTRGQQVTLSCSPISGHRSVSWYQQTPGQGLQFLFEYFSETQRNKGNFPGRFSGRQFSNSRSEMNVSTLELGDSALYLCASSWEGRSNYGYTFGSGTRLTVV.